A single sample is the source of the 27 T cell receptor beta chains below, sequenced in a study of T cell repertoires in cytomegalovirus infection. Antigens of these TCRs are unknown. TCRdb passed the reads through MiXCR, listing each CDR3 protein once. The table has roughly 860,000 distinct CDR3 sequences, 32% seen once. The sample consisted of cultured CD8+ T cells from PBMCs, taken from culture after CMV antigen stimulation. The source is a human donor in good health (CMV status not recorded). Some clones in this sample may be carry-over from other donors' samples.

The chain has TRBV19 and TRBJ1-1; perhaps TRBD1 as D (6 bases). The CDR3 runs to 11 residues. Looked up from germline, CDR1 is LNHDA and CDR2 is SQIVND (reference sequence). The V end lost 9 bases, the J end lost 11 bases, and 16 bases lay between the germline ends. This CDR3 reads CASKGGRGAFF. CDR3 nucleotide sequence: TGTGCCAGCAAGGGGGGCAGAGGGGCTTTCTTT.

Only a few counts were recorded for this clonotype. The chain joins TRBV10-3 to TRBJ2-7, with 9 bases fitting TRBD2. The V gene's germline CDR1 is ENHRY and CDR2 SYGVKD. This CDR3 has 14 amino acids. V trimming: 7 bases; J trimming: 5 bases; junction bases outside the gene matches: 9. The CDR3 nucleotides read TGTGCCATCAAGGAGTCCGGGACTAGCAACGAGCAGTACTTC. Protein: CAIKESGTSNEQYF.

Only a few counts were recorded for this clonotype. The chain is built from TRBV12-3 or TRBV12-4 and TRBJ1-4; D remains unclear. Deletions cut 6 bases from V and 5 bases from J, with 4 bases between. The CDR3 has 11 residues. CDR3 region: CASRHNEKLFF. The CDR3 DNA reads TGTGCCAGCAGACACAATGAAAAACTGTTTTTT.

This clonotype was counted a few times. The chain links TRBV20-1 to TRBJ2-7; D may be TRBD2 (6 bases). The CDR3 runs to 17 residues. V was shortened by 0 bases and J by 0 bases, with 18 bases between the two germline ends. Germline CDR1 reads DFQATT; CDR2 reads SNEGSKA (reference sequence). CDR3 protein: CSARDDGGAESSYEQYV. CDR3 in DNA: TGCAGTGCTAGAGATGACGGCGGGGCGGAAAGCTCCTACGAGCAGTACGTC.

This clonotype was found a few times. The rearrangement joins TRBV5-1 to TRBJ2-5, with 7 bases that match TRBD1. From germline, CDR1 is SGHRS and CDR2 YFSETQ. CDR3 length equals 15 residues. The V segment lost 0 bases and the J segment 2 bases; nucleotides outside the gene matches: 4. CDR3: CASSLAGTDQETQYF. CDR3 nucleotide sequence: TGCGCCAGCAGCTTGGCTGGGACAGATCAAGAGACCCAGTACTTC.

The gene calls are TRBV6-1 and TRBJ2-7; TRBD1 might be the D (6 bases). With 6 bases removed from V and 5 bases from J, the gap between germline ends came to 14 bases. Germline lookup yields CDR1 MNHNS and CDR2 SASEGT. The CDR3 is 13 residues long. The CDR3 sequence is CASRAGVAHEQYF. DNA of the CDR3: TGTGCCAGCAGGGCAGGGGTGGCCCACGAGCAGTACTTC.

V gene TRBV7-8 combines with J gene TRBJ1-1; tentative D call: TRBD1 (6 bases). This CDR3 region has 13 residues. Per the germline V gene, CDR1 is SGHVS and CDR2 is FQNEAQ. V was cut by 6 bases and J by 6 bases, with 14 bases left in between. The CDR3 DNA reads TGTGCCAGCAGAGAACAGGGTATTGCTGAAGCTTTCTTT. Amino acid sequence: CASREQGIAEAFF. Using reference TRBV7-8 and TRBJ1-1 for the parts outside the CDR3, the full variable domain is GAGVSQSPRYKVAKRGQDVALRCDPISGHVSLFWYQQALGQGPEFLTYFQNEAQLDKSGLPSDRFFAERPEGSVSTLKIQRTQQEDSAVYLCASREQGIAEAFFGQGTRLTVV.

This clonotype was recorded at least ten times. This chain uses TRBV11-1 with TRBJ1-1; D is possibly TRBD1 (6 bases). The CDR3 consists of 13 residues. Trimming stripped 5 bases from V and 11 bases from J, with 18 bases between. Germline assignment: CDR1 SGHAT and CDR2 FQDESV (reference sequence). Written as DNA, the CDR3 is TGTGCCAGCAGCCTCGACAGGACCGGTGGGGCTTTCTTT. Translating it yields CASSLDRTGGAFF.

This clonotype has a handful of counts. J is TRBJ2-5 and V is TRBV7-9, with 8 bases aligning to TRBD1. The germline CDR1 and CDR2 sequences are SEHNR and FQNEAQ (reference sequence). V shed 5 bases, J shed 3 bases, and the junction held 14 bases outside the gene matches. This CDR3 contains 17 residues. This chain's CDR3 is CASSLPGGGFVEETQYF. As DNA, the CDR3 is TGTGCCAGCAGCCTCCCAGGGGGCGGATTCGTTGAAGAGACCCAGTACTTC.

This chain joins TRBV6-5 and TRBJ2-3, with TRBD2 matching over 10 bases. The germline V gene encodes CDR1 MNHEY and CDR2 SVGAGI. Trimming took 9 bases from V and 4 from J; bases not matched to a gene: 4. The CDR3 contains 13 residues. The CDR3 spells CASSGGPPDTQYF. CDR3 nucleotide sequence: TGTGCCAGTAGCGGGGGGCCCCCAGATACGCAGTATTTT.

This clonotype was found many times. This sequence joins TRBV7-2 and TRBJ2-1; 8 bases line up with TRBD1. J was trimmed by 4 bases and V by 3 bases; bases with no gene match: 5. Germline loops: CDR1 SGHTA, CDR2 FQGNSA. The CDR3 totals 15 residues. The CDR3 spells CASSFRGQGYNEQFF. CDR3 bases: TGTGCCAGCAGCTTCAGAGGACAGGGATACAATGAGCAGTTCTTC.

A word on this clonotype: One junction end does not reproduce the germline sequence, and a read error may be involved. The V gene is TRBV14, the J gene TRBJ2-5, with a possible D match to TRBD2 (6 bases). Germline V CDR1 and CDR2: SGHDN, FVKESK. CDR3 size: 14 residues. The chain's CDR3 is CARSQGQGGETQYF. CDR3 nucleotide sequence: TGTGCCAGGAGCCAAGGCCAGGGAGGAGAGACCCAGTACTTC.

This clonotype was recorded a few times. The rearrangement links TRBV9 to TRBJ1-4; D is ambiguous. Germline-derived CDR1 and CDR2 are SGDLS and YYNGEE. CDR3 length equals 14 residues. V lost 4 bases to trimming and J lost 8 bases, with 15 bases between them. CDR3 region: CASSLNGGLEKLFF. CDR3 coding DNA: TGTGCCAGCAGCCTTAACGGTGGCCTAGAAAAACTGTTTTTT. The complete variable domain, with remaining parts taken from reference TRBV9 and TRBJ1-4, reads DSGVTQTPKHLITATGQRVTLRCSPRSGDLSVYWYQQSLDQGLQFLIQYYNGEERAKGNILERFSAQQFPDLHSELNLSSLELGDSALYFCASSLNGGLEKLFFGSGTQLSVL.

A word on this clonotype: Germline and junction disagree at one end, which may indicate a read error. This rearrangement joins TRBV4-1 to TRBJ1-6; D unresolved. This CDR3 is built from 15 residues. The V gene's germline CDR1 is MGHRA and CDR2 YSYEKL. CDR3 sequence (DNA): TGCGCCAACAGCCAAGTGGTCAGCGATAATTCACCCCTCCACTTT. Translated: CANSQVVSDNSPLHF.

The chain carries TRBV5-1 and TRBJ1-5, with 8 bases identical to TRBD1. There are 15 residues in the CDR3. Germline CDR1 SGHRS, CDR2 YFSETQ. J lost 2 bases, V lost 3 bases, and 4 bases had no gene match. CDR3 in amino acids: CASSSTGVGNQPQHF. CDR3 bases: TGCGCCAGCAGCTCGACAGGGGTCGGCAATCAGCCCCAGCATTTT.

The gene calls are TRBV20-1 and TRBJ1-4; 7 bases are a match to TRBD1. Germline values: CDR1 DFQATT, CDR2 SNEGSKA (reference sequence). Trimming removed 1 base from V and 4 bases from J; junction bases left unmatched: 9. The CDR3 covers 16 residues. Here the CDR3 DNA reads TGCAGTGCTAGAGCTCGACCTTCAGGGGGTAATGAAAAACTGTTTTTT. As protein: CSARARPSGGNEKLFF.

With regard to this clonotype: A junction end diverges from the germline sequence, so it may reflect a read error. The rearrangement links TRBV6-1 to TRBJ2-6, with a possible D match to TRBD1 (5 bases). CDR1 is MNHNS, CDR2 SASEGT, per germline. CDR3 size: 17 residues. The CDR3, as DNA: TGTGCCAGCAGCCCCGGGCATCGCCCCTCTGGGGCCAACGCCCTGACTTTC. As protein: CASSPGHRPSGANALTF.

The rearrangement links TRBV28 to TRBJ2-1; a possible D gene is TRBD1 (6 bases). From germline, CDR1 is MDHEN and CDR2 SYDVKM. The germline V and J ends were trimmed by 3 bases and 8 bases, with 23 bases remaining between them. The CDR3 spans 17 residues. The CDR3 region has the DNA TGTGCCAGCAGTTTTCCCTTAGGGCCAGGGGTAAGTGATGAGCAGTTCTTC. Residues: CASSFPLGPGVSDEQFF.

The chain employs TRBV27 and TRBJ1-2; the match to TRBD1 covers 8 bases. The J segment lost 6 bases and the V segment lost 0 bases, leaving 3 bases of the junction unmatched. The CDR3 spans 14 residues. Germline loops: CDR1 MNHEY, CDR2 SMNVEV (reference sequence). CDR3 amino acids: CASSLSMTGDGYTF. CDR3 DNA: TGTGCCAGCAGTTTATCGATGACAGGGGATGGCTACACCTTC.

This clonotype has just one count. The chain links TRBV4-2 to TRBJ1-1; no reliable D call. V lost 0 bases to trimming and J lost 0 bases, with 11 bases between them. Germline values: CDR1 LGHNA, CDR2 YNFKEQ. This CDR3 spans 16 amino acids. CDR3 DNA: TGTGCCAGCAGCCAAGAGGCCGGTCAGCTGAACACTGAAGCTTTCTTT. Residues: CASSQEAGQLNTEAFF.

The CDR3: CASSYRAQGQYNEQFF. The CDR3 DNA sequence: TGTGCCAGCAGTTACCGCGCGCAGGGACAATACAATGAGCAGTTCTTC. This chain connects TRBV6-6 to TRBJ2-1; a possible D gene is TRBD1 (6 bases). Germline V lookup: CDR1 MNHNY, CDR2 SVGAGI (reference sequence). Deletions cut 2 bases from V and 4 bases from J, with 15 bases between. The CDR3 loop spans 16 amino acids.

This clonotype was detected a few times. A read error may be the cause here, since a much bigger clone is one base away. The rearrangement links TRBV7-6 to TRBJ2-5; 9 nucleotides line up with TRBD1. The CDR3 covers 16 residues. CDR1 and CDR2 from the germline V gene are SGHVS and FNYEAQ. CDR3 region: CTSSTDPGQGLETQYF. DNA of the CDR3: TGTACCAGCAGCACCGACCCGGGACAGGGTTTAGAGACCCAGTACTTC.

This chain connects TRBV20-1 to TRBJ2-6, with 8 bases lining up with TRBD1. The V and J ends lost 0 bases and 4 bases, in that order; junction bases with no gene match: 8. The germline V gene encodes CDR1 DFQATT and CDR2 SNEGSKA (reference sequence). The CDR3 contains 17 residues. Written as DNA, the CDR3 is TGCAGTGCTAGAGATTACAGGGGGGTAGAAGGGGCCAACGTCCTGACTTTC. Amino acid sequence: CSARDYRGVEGANVLTF.

This clonotype was seen many times. The genes are TRBV7-2 and TRBJ1-2; D is perhaps TRBD1 (5 bases). Germline V gene data show CDR1 as SGHTA and CDR2 as FQGNSA. The CDR3 contains 12 residues. The ends were cut back, 5 bases at V and 6 bases at J, with 10 bases in the middle. The CDR3 protein is CASSVAGNGYTF. As DNA, the CDR3 is TGTGCCAGCAGCGTCGCAGGGAATGGCTACACCTTC.

This clonotype came up many times. This chain connects TRBV7-2 to TRBJ2-3, with 9 bases fitting TRBD2. Germline-derived CDR1 and CDR2 are SGHTA and FQGNSA. V lost 6 bases, J lost 2 bases, and 9 bases stayed unmatched. CDR3 length equals 16 residues. The CDR3 spells CASRSRAGGYTDTQYF. The CDR3 DNA follows: TGTGCCAGCAGGAGTCGGGCGGGGGGGTACACAGATACGCAGTATTTT.

This clonotype has only a few counts. The chain employs TRBV15 and TRBJ2-7; 11 bases are shared with TRBD2. Germline V CDR1 and CDR2: LNHNV, YYDKDF (reference sequence). Trimming took 2 bases from V and 2 from J; bases not matched to a gene: 11. This CDR3 has 18 amino acids. CDR3 coding DNA: TGTGCCACCAGCAGAACCTTACTTAGCGGGGGGGACCCCTACGAGCAGTACTTC. Its protein is CATSRTLLSGGDPYEQYF.

The chain joins TRBV2 to TRBJ2-3, with TRBD2 matching over 8 bases. With 5 bases clipped from V and 6 bases from J, the junction kept 10 bases outside the gene matches. CDR1 and CDR2 from the germline V gene are SNHLY and FYNNEI. CDR3 length: 15 amino acids. In nucleotides, the CDR3 is TGTGCCAGCAGTCCTAGCGGGTCGCTAGACGATACGCAGTATTTT. Amino acids: CASSPSGSLDDTQYF. Using reference TRBV2 and TRBJ2-3 for the parts outside the CDR3, the full variable domain is EPEVTQTPSHQVTQMGQEVILRCVPISNHLYFYWYRQILGQKVEFLVSFYNNEISEKSEIFDDQFSVERPDGSNFTLKIRSTKLEDSAMYFCASSPSGSLDDTQYFGPGTRLTVL.